This T cell receptor (beta chain) came from a study of T cell clonality in common variable immunodeficiency (dated by TCRdb to the mid-2010s). General findings and caveats noted by the study authors: Even though DNA input was equal, the average per sample came to about 74,000 unique sequences for controls compared with 30,000 to 40,000 for CVID samples. Compared with healthy controls, CVID subjects showed increased TCRbeta clonality (t-test p = 0.018), a feature most characteristic of about a third of subjects. Fewer TCRbeta clones were shared among CVID subjects than among healthy controls (p < 0.0001). The authors noted that sequencing repertoires of T cell subpopulations would be needed to clarify what caused the increased clonality in CVID. CVID TCRbeta sequences reportedly showed fewer deletions and N-nucleotide insertions and lacked highly modified clones with 13 or more V deletions. Differences among patients in the CVID cohort limited the correlations between repertoire features and clinical complications.

CVID samples and control samples contributed equivalent amounts of genomic DNA as sequencing input. For every sample, a 60 bp segment covering the rearranged TCRbeta CDR3 region was amplified and then sequenced. The immunoSEQ assay, a bias-corrected multiplex PCR combined with high-throughput sequencing, was used to amplify TCRbeta. Per the original workflow: Every unique nucleotide sequence counted as a clone and was annotated with V, D and J genes, copy number and frequency. Sequences were labeled productive if in frame, and non-productive if out of frame or containing stop codons. Clonality was calculated from Shannon's entropy as previously described. Mean CDR3 Kyte-Doolittle hydropathy was derived from the predicted amino acid sequences of productive clones. Scaled V gene usage was hierarchically clustered using Manhattan distance and complete linkage with the R hclust function. To assess clone sharing by CDR3 amino acid sequence, 12 repertoires per group were resampled over 100 rounds. The repertoires were searched for over 55 published EBV-specific and roughly 240 published CMV-specific TCRbeta sequences. A couple of CVID samples yielding fewer than 10,000 sequences were excluded from analysis, leaving some 40 CVID repertoires. What TCRdb holds here is the immuneACCESS table cut down to in-frame rearrangements. Part of the clones is not present; checked against another copy, under half of the missing clones reflect an unresolved V gene, and the others are unexplained. The DNA gave D and trimming, while V, J and clone size come from that table. This sample's clone table shows around 15,000 clones. The ten largest clones represent just under 5% of the sample.

Remarks on this clone: There is no known antigen for this receptor. The read halts 3 residues ahead of the CDR3 end, with the missing end drawn from the germline J gene.

The CDR3 sequence holds 14 residues, the cysteine and phenylalanine included. The DNA shown is the part of the CDR3 that was read: 33 bases, in frame from base 1. V and J lose 2 bases and 4 bases, and a span of 10 bases separates them. CDR1 and CDR2 are drawn from the germline V gene (reference sequence): SGHAT, FQDESV. Standard criteria, namely reduction of serum IgG, IgA and/or IgM below the normal range together with specific antibody deficiency, were applied for the diagnosis of CVID. The CVID group comprised around 45 subjects, about 15 female and approximately 29 male, aged roughly 8 to 65 years with a mean age of around 40. Both CVID patients and healthy controls were predominantly of Caucasian heritage. All CVID subjects had received replacement immunoglobulin therapy for at least one year at the time of study participation. When blood was collected, none of the CVID subjects were ill or on immunomodulatory or immunosuppressive medication. From each donor, roughly 5 to 9 ml of heparinized peripheral whole blood was collected. TCRbeta CDR3 repertoires were sequenced from genomic DNA of adults with common variable immune deficiency (CVID) and healthy adult controls. Diluted blood was subjected to density centrifugation over Hypaque 1077 or Ficoll-Paque for isolation of peripheral blood mononuclear cells. Genomic DNA was extracted from unsorted mononuclear cells by Qiagen column purification or by a centrifugation-based method.

Input material: peripheral blood mononuclear cells. Rearrangement joined TRBV11-1 to TRBJ2-3; the D gene is perhaps TRBD1, on 5 matching bases. This TCR derives from a human donor with common variable immunodeficiency. The CDR3 has the sequence CASSLQGKADTQYF. The part of the CDR3 DNA that was read is TGTGCCAGCAGCTTACAGGGCAAGGCAGATACG.